Reported below is one T cell receptor beta chain. Its antigen remains unidentified. Researchers isolated at least 7 million PBMCs per sample. Through a sample-barcoded 5' primer and a J-beta primer mix, a second PCR was run for roughly 6 to 11 cycles. Through a template-switch adaptor with 12 random nucleotides, each cDNA molecule received a tag. TCRdb re-derived calls from the 5' RACE reads in MiXCR, one entry per CDR3 protein. This table has 450,000 to 700,000 distinct CDR3 sequences, about 26% appearing once. This sample is drawn from a study of blood T cells in healthy people across ages. Study results and limitations: The fall in TCR beta diversity per million T cells was roughly linear with age.

The V and J ends lost 7 bases and 4 bases respectively, with 16 bases between them. This CDR3 spans 14 amino acids. Germline CDR1 reads MDHEN; CDR2 reads SYDVKM. The sample consisted of blood. The sequence was collected from an older woman in good health. The genes are TRBV28 and TRBJ1-2; D is ambiguous. In DNA, the CDR3 is TGTGCCAGCATCGGTGGAGGGCTGGGCTATGGCTACACCTTC. Its translation is CASIGGGLGYGYTF.